This note documents a single T cell receptor (beta chain) sequence. The antigen remains undetermined. Some clones are missing from TCRdb's copy, which holds only in-frame ones; the method was immunoSEQ multiplex PCR. The sample yields about 88,000 clones, about nine tenths seen once. The sample comes from a study of T cell responses to AZD1222 COVID-19 vaccine. General study findings and limits: There were vaccine-associated CD4 TCRs across spike, dominant at 160-218 and 743-854. Compared with day 0, the breadth and depth of the Spike-specific TCR repertoire rose significantly after two doses of AZD1222. Clonal diversity may have been underestimated in mostly white British donors. Unmutated regions of variants are reportedly targeted by nearly half of spike-specific TCRs.

CDR1 and CDR2 from the germline V gene are SGDLS and YYNGEE. V lost 0 bases, J lost 4 bases, and 14 bases lay in between. The CDR3 totals 15 residues. The rearrangement links TRBV9 to TRBJ2-7; D is perhaps TRBD2 (6 bases). Sequencing used peripheral blood, obtained 28 days after the second AZD1222 dose. The sequence came from an adult who received the AZD1222 COVID-19 vaccine. CDR3 sequence reads: CASSVGRGVDYEQYF. CDR3 in DNA: TGTGCCAGCAGCGTAGGGAGGGGAGTGGATTACGAGCAGTACTTC.